This T cell receptor beta chain was recovered during a study of OX40 agonist ivuxolimab in advanced cancers. About the research overall: Patients were given ivuxolimab, an antibody that agonizes OX40 (CD134). Cohort: around 83% men, mean age 60, aged about 20 to 80. General study findings and limits: Clonal expansion from baseline to week 6 occurred in both CD4+ and CD8+ T cells. Clonal expansion in partial responders at 0.1-3.0 mg/kg ranked among the lowest.

Assay: immunoSEQ multiplex PCR; the TCRdb copy retains only in-frame clones and omits some. This sample has tens of thousands of clones; more than 70% occur once, and the top ten carry 12%. Concerning this clone itself: Antigen specificity is unknown.

This clonotype was sampled from an adult with an advanced solid tumor such as melanoma, head and neck, liver or kidney cancer. The sample consisted of CD4+ or CD8+ T cells sorted from blood, taken in a trial of the OX40 agonist ivuxolimab.

The CDR3: CASSLGLGNQPQHF. The CDR3 nucleotides read TGTGCCAGCAGTTTGGGTTTGGGTAATCAGCCCCAGCATTTT. The V and J genes are TRBV27 and TRBJ1-5, with D uncertain. Germline V gene sequence: CDR1 MNHEY, CDR2 SMNVEV (reference sequence). This CDR3 has 14 amino acids. V was clipped by 3 bases and J by 4 bases, with 10 bases between them.